What follows describes a single T cell receptor beta chain. This sample was included in a study of blood T cell repertoires in COVID-19. Background on the study: Acute and convalescent COVID-19 samples came from the United States, Italy and Spain. PBMCs, B-cell-depleted T cells, or T cells were the source of the cDNA or gDNA that made up the material.

Original handling: The authors estimated nucleated cell counts from reference gene primer amplification. The table came from immunoSEQ multiplex PCR; TCRdb's copy has only in-frame clones and leaves some out. The DNA was the basis for D and trimming; V, J and clone size are from that table. The table lists around 100,000 clones, 75% to 95% of them singletons, with 5.1% in the top ten. The CDR3 runs 16 residues. CDR1 and CDR2 (germline): KGHDR, SFDVKD. V lost 5 bases, J lost 2 bases, and 7 bases stayed unmatched. The J gene is TRBJ2-1, the V gene TRBV24-1, with TRBD1 identical over 8 bases. Sequencing was performed on peripheral blood. The TCR was taken from a man aged 45-60 years with acute or convalescent COVID-19. Written as DNA, the CDR3 is TGTGCCACCAGTGGCCGGACAGGGAGCCCCTACAATGAGCAGTTCTTC. Its protein is CATSGRTGSPYNEQFF.